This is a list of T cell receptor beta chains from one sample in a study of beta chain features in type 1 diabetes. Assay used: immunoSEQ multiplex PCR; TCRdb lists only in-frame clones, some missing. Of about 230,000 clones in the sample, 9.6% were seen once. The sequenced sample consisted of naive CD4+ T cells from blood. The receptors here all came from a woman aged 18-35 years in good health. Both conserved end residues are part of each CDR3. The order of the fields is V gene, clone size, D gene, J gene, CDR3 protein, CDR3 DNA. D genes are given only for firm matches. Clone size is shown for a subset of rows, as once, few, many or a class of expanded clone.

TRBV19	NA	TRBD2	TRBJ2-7	CASSILGSSGDEQYF	TGTGCCAGTAGTATCCTGGGTTCCAGCGGGGACGAGCAGTACTTC
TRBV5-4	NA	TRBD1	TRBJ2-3	CASSAYRGDTQYF	TGTGCCAGCAGCGCTTACAGGGGAGATACGCAGTATTTT
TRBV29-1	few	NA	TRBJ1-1	CSVEPVAVGGAEAFF	TGCAGCGTTGAACCGGTAGCAGTCGGGGGGGCTGAAGCTTTCTTT
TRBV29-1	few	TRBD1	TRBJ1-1	CSVRNPGQGIGNTEAFF	TGCAGCGTTCGAAACCCGGGACAGGGGATCGGGAACACTGAAGCTTTCTTT
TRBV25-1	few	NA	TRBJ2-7	CASSTRHSSYEQYF	TGTGCCAGCAGTACCCGACACAGCTCCTACGAGCAGTACTTC
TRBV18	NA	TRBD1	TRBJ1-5	CASSPPGTGGQPQHF	TGTGCCAGCTCACCACCGGGTACAGGGGGACAGCCCCAGCATTTT
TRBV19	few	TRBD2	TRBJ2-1	CASRAGTSGEQFF	TGTGCCAGTAGAGCAGGGACTAGTGGTGAGCAGTTCTTC
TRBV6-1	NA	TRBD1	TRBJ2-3	CASSEGTGGAFTDTQYF	TGTGCCAGCAGTGAAGGGACAGGGGGCGCCTTCACAGATACGCAGTATTTT
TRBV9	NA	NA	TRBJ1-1	CASSPRSGPGTEAFF	TGTGCCAGCAGCCCGAGGTCCGGCCCGGGGACTGAAGCTTTCTTT
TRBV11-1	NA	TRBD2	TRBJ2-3	CASSTGRGDTQYF	TGTGCCAGCAGCACCGGGAGGGGAGATACGCAGTATTTT
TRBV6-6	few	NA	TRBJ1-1	CASGLRGPNTEAFF	TGTGCCAGCGGGCTCAGGGGCCCGAACACTGAAGCTTTCTTT
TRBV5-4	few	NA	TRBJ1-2	CASSLSSSYGYTF	TGTGCCAGCAGCCTTAGCTCGTCCTATGGCTACACCTTC
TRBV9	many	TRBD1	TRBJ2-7	CASSVGTGVYEQYF	TGTGCCAGCAGCGTCGGGACAGGGGTTTACGAGCAGTACTTC
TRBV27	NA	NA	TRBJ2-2	CASRHHRVNTGELFF	TGTGCCAGCAGGCATCACAGGGTGAACACCGGGGAGCTGTTTTTT
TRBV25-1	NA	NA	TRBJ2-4	CASRGPGYKNIQYF	TGTGCCAGCAGGGGTCCGGGGTACAAAAACATTCAGTACTTC
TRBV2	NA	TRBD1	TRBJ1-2	CASSGGQGVYGYTF	TGTGCCAGCAGTGGGGGACAGGGCGTCTATGGCTACACCTTC
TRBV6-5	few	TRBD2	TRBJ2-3	CASSYRGLDSDTQYF	TGTGCCAGCAGTTACCGCGGACTAGATTCAGATACGCAGTATTTT
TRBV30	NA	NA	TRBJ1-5	CAWSSGVGQPQHF	TGTGCCTGGAGTTCAGGGGTAGGTCAGCCCCAGCATTTT
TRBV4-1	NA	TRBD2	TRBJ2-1	CASSQVRSSGGSYNEQFF	TGCGCCAGCAGCCAAGTGAGGTCTAGCGGGGGCTCCTACAATGAGCAGTTCTTC
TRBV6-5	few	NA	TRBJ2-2	CASSYRELNTGELFF	TGTGCCAGCAGTTACAGGGAGTTGAACACCGGGGAGCTGTTTTTT
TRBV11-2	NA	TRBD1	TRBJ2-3	CASSLTGGGDTQYF	TGTGCCAGCAGCCTTACAGGGGGTGGAGATACGCAGTATTTT
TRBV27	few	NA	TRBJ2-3	CASSGQPYTDTQYF	TGTGCCAGCAGCGGACAGCCGTACACAGATACGCAGTATTTT
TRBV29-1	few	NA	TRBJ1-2	CSVGRQRDGYTF	TGCAGCGTTGGGAGGCAGAGAGATGGCTACACCTTC
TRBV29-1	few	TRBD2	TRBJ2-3	CSAGGGFTDTQYF	TGCAGCGCTGGGGGGGGGTTCACAGATACGCAGTATTTT
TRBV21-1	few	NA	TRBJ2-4	CASSKDRGRAKNIQYF	TGTGCCAGCAGCAAAGACAGGGGTCGGGCCAAAAACATTCAGTACTTC
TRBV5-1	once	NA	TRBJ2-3	CASSLGFRGFTDTQYF	TGCGCCAGCAGCTTGGGTTTTCGGGGTTTCACAGATACGCAGTATTTT
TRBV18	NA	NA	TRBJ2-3	CASSRSGVTDTQYF	TGTGCCAGCTCACGATCGGGGGTCACAGATACGCAGTATTTT
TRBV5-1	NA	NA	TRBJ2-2	CASSLEAWGDVVTGELFF	TGCGCCAGCAGCTTGGAGGCTTGGGGGGACGTGGTCACCGGGGAGCTGTTTTTT
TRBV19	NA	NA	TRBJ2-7	CASSITVSYEQYF	TGTGCCAGTAGTATCACAGTCTCCTACGAGCAGTACTTC
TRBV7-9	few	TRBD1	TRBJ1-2	CASSTDRVWGYTF	TGTGCCAGCAGCACGGACAGGGTGTGGGGCTACACCTTC
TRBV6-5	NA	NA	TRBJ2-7	CASSYSWRGGEQYF	TGTGCCAGCAGTTACTCGTGGAGGGGCGGCGAGCAGTACTTC
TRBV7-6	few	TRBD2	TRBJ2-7	CASSSRTSGGYEQYF	TGTGCCAGCAGCTCGAGGACTAGCGGGGGTTACGAGCAGTACTTC
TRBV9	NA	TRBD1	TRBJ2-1	CASSVAGWSGGAEQFF	TGTGCCAGCAGCGTAGCGGGGTGGTCAGGGGGCGCTGAGCAGTTCTTC
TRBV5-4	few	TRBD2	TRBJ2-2	CASSSGLATGELFF	TGTGCCAGCAGCTCGGGACTAGCAACCGGGGAGCTGTTTTTT
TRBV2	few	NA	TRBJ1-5	CASQVSGATQPQHF	TGTGCCAGCCAAGTGTCAGGGGCGACTCAGCCCCAGCATTTT
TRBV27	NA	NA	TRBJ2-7	CASSSLRSFSYEQYF	TGTGCCAGCAGTTCCCTTCGGAGCTTTTCCTACGAGCAGTACTTC
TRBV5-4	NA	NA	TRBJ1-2	CASSFDTNYGYTF	TGTGCCAGCAGCTTCGACACCAACTATGGCTACACCTTC
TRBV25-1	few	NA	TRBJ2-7	CASSESGADEQYF	TGTGCCAGCAGTGAATCAGGGGCCGACGAGCAGTACTTC
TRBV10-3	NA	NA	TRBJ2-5	CAISESISQETQYF	TGTGCCATCAGTGAGTCGATCTCTCAGGAGACCCAGTACTTC
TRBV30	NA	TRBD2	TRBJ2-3	CAWLAVNTQYF	TGTGCCTGGCTAGCGGTAAATACGCAGTATTTT
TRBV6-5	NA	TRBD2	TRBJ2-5	CASSYSSGGSRETQYF	TGTGCCAGCAGTTATTCTAGCGGGGGGTCCCGGGAGACCCAGTACTTC
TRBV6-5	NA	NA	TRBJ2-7	CASRPDSSYEQYF	TGTGCCAGCAGGCCGGACAGCTCCTACGAGCAGTACTTC
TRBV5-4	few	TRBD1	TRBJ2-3	CASSQDRGLTDTQYF	TGTGCCAGCAGCCAGGACAGGGGGCTGACAGATACGCAGTATTTT